This record looks at one T cell receptor (beta chain) sequence and its context. This entry is derived from a study of blood T cell repertoires in COVID-19. Study information: PBMCs, B-cell-depleted T cells, or T cells provided the cDNA or gDNA that made up the material.

Assay used: immunoSEQ multiplex PCR; TCRdb lists only in-frame clones, some missing. The sample contains about 440,000 clones, roughly 90% of which appear only once. The CDR3 consists of 18 residues. The ends lost 4 bases at V and 2 bases at J; junction bases unmatched: 15. CDR1 is LNHDA and CDR2 is SQIVND in the germline V gene (reference sequence). Sequencing used peripheral blood. The clonotype originates from a young woman with acute or convalescent COVID-19. The chain joins TRBV19 to TRBJ1-2, with TRBD1 matching over 8 bases. The DNA for the CDR3 is TGTGCCAGTAGTACCGGAGGCAGGGGGCTCGTGGGAAACTATGGCTACACCTTC. Translated, it gives CASSTGGRGLVGNYGYTF.